A single sample is the source of the 16 T cell receptor beta chains below, sequenced in a study of blood T cell repertoires in COVID-19. Assay: immunoSEQ multiplex PCR; the TCRdb copy retains only in-frame clones and omits some. Seen here are 150,000 to 200,000 clones, 65% to 90% observed once, and the top ten hold about 1.5%. Source material: peripheral blood. Receptors originate from a human donor in a cohort sampled during active COVID-19.

The chain combines TRBV7-6 with TRBJ1-5; D possibly corresponds to TRBD1 (5 bases). The CDR3 is 14 residues long. Germline V gene data show CDR1 as SGHVS and CDR2 as FNYEAQ. V gave up 6 bases and J gave up 4 bases, with 13 bases separating them. The CDR3 loop is CASSSQGGNQPQHF. The DNA of the CDR3 is TGTGCCAGCAGTTCTCAGGGCGGAAATCAGCCCCAGCATTTT.

V gene TRBV6-5 combines with J gene TRBJ1-1, with a weak D call TRBD1 (6 bases). Trimming stripped 0 bases from V and 1 base from J, with 9 bases between. CDR1 is MNHEY and CDR2 is SVGAGI in the germline V gene. CDR3 size: 15 residues. The chain's CDR3 is CASSYSSQGNTEAFF. In DNA form, the CDR3 reads TGTGCCAGCAGTTACTCTTCACAGGGGAACACTGAAGCTTTCTTT.

The V call is TRBV6-2 or TRBV6-3, the J call TRBJ1-2, with no clear D. The CDR3 extends over 14 amino acids. The ends were cut back, 0 bases at V and 6 bases at J, with 11 bases in the middle. Germline values: CDR1 MNHEY, CDR2 SVGEGT. The chain's CDR3 is CASSYSVPGNGYTF. The CDR3 DNA reads as TGTGCCAGCAGTTACTCGGTGCCGGGGAATGGCTACACCTTC.

The chain carries TRBV19 and TRBJ2-1, with D possibly being TRBD2 (5 bases). Deletions cut 6 bases from V and 5 bases from J, with 5 bases between. The CDR3 consists of 11 residues. The germline V gene has CDR1 LNHDA and CDR2 SQIVND (reference sequence). The DNA of the CDR3 is TGTGCCAGTAGCGGGGACAATGAGCAGTTCTTC. Its translation is CASSGDNEQFF.

The chain joins TRBV18 to TRBJ1-3; 7 bases are a match to TRBD1. This CDR3 is 16 amino acids long. V was clipped by 5 bases and J by 0 bases; unmatched bases: 7. Germline V gives CDR1 KGHSH, CDR2 LQKENI. The CDR3 spells CASSSSGQTSGNTIYF. In DNA, the CDR3 is TGTGCCAGCTCATCATCGGGACAGACCTCTGGAAACACCATATATTTT.

The chain combines TRBV19 with TRBJ2-7; the D gene is possibly TRBD1 (5 bases). CDR3 length: 14 residues. Trimming pared 8 bases from V and 5 bases from J, leaving 19 bases between. Germline lookup yields CDR1 LNHDA and CDR2 SQIVND (reference sequence). The CDR3 DNA reads as TGTGCCAGTGGACCCAGGGTGGTAGGGCACGAGCAGTACTTC. It translates to CASGPRVVGHEQYF.

The genes are TRBV6-1 and TRBJ1-2, with unresolved D. The CDR3 has 14 residues. Germline V gene data show CDR1 as MNHNS and CDR2 as SASEGT. Trimming left V 2 bases short and J 2 bases short, with 9 bases between. The CDR3 DNA reads as TGTGCCAGCAGTGAATTGAACGGGAACTATGGCTACACCTTC. Translating it yields CASSELNGNYGYTF.

This chain joins TRBV6-5 and TRBJ2-3; D is perhaps TRBD2 (6 bases). Germline assignment: CDR1 MNHEY and CDR2 SVGAGI. Trimming took 3 bases from V and 1 from J, leaving 8 bases between them. This CDR3 is built from 14 residues. The CDR3 region is CASSYGEGTDTQYF. In DNA, the CDR3 is TGTGCCAGCAGTTATGGGGAGGGCACAGATACGCAGTATTTT.

Comments on this clone: A read error may produce the germline difference seen at one junction end. CDR3 region: CASSLEGQRNSPLHF. In DNA, the CDR3 is TGTGCTAGCAGCTTAGAAGGACAGCGGAATTCACCCCTCCACTTT. The chain joins TRBV7-7 to TRBJ1-6; maybe TRBD1 (6 bases). CDR1 SSHAT and CDR2 FNYEAQ come from the germline V gene (reference sequence). This CDR3 comprises 15 residues.

The V call is TRBV7-9, the J call TRBJ2-3, with D unresolved. Per germline, CDR1 SEHNR and CDR2 FQNEAQ (reference sequence). The CDR3 spans 13 residues. Trimming stripped 3 bases from V and 2 bases from J, with 6 bases between. The CDR3 nucleotides are TGTGCCAGCAGCTTGGGCTACACAGATACGCAGTATTTT. Its translation is CASSLGYTDTQYF.

The chain recombines TRBV7-6 with TRBJ2-7; possibly TRBD1 for D (6 bases). The CDR3 length is 16 residues. Deletions cut 3 bases from V and 1 base from J, with 16 bases between. Germline V gene lookup returns CDR1 SGHVS and CDR2 FNYEAQ. The CDR3 coding sequence is TGTGCCAGCAGCTTCAGGGGAATTGGCCGATCCTACGAGCAGTACTTC. It specifies CASSFRGIGRSYEQYF.

The genes are TRBV5-1 and TRBJ2-7, with D maybe TRBD2 (7 bases). Per the germline V gene, CDR1 is SGHRS and CDR2 is YFSETQ. This CDR3 region has 15 residues. The V gene lost 6 bases and the J gene lost 4 bases, with 20 bases spanning the gap. The DNA for the CDR3 is TGCGCCAGCACCCGGGGGGCGGGCGATACTTACGAGCAGTACTTC. This gives the protein CASTRGAGDTYEQYF.

The chain uses TRBV7-6 and TRBJ1-2; TRBD1 is a possible D gene (5 bases). Trimming pared 5 bases from V and 2 bases from J, leaving 15 bases between. Germline V lookup: CDR1 SGHVS, CDR2 FNYEAQ. The CDR3 consists of 15 residues. CDR3 DNA sequence: TGTGCCAGCAGCCCCTCGGGGGAGATAAACTATGGCTACACCTTC. Protein sequence: CASSPSGEINYGYTF.

CDR3 nucleotides: TGCAGTGCTAGTGGGGGGCGGACGGGGGAGCAGTACTTC. It specifies CSASGGRTGEQYF. This rearrangement joins TRBV20-1 to TRBJ2-7, with D perhaps matching TRBD1 or TRBD2 (6 bases each). Trimming removed 3 bases at V and 7 bases at J, with 16 bases between. Per germline, CDR1 DFQATT and CDR2 SNEGSKA (reference sequence). The CDR3 has 13 residues.

J is TRBJ2-5 and V is TRBV4-1, with 10 bases fitting TRBD2. The CDR3 length is 15 residues. Germline V gene lookup returns CDR1 MGHRA and CDR2 YSYEKL. The trim removed 0 bases at V and 6 bases at J, leaving 4 bases unmatched. CDR3 in amino acids: CASSQETSGAKTQYF. The DNA for the CDR3 is TGCGCCAGCAGCCAAGAAACTAGCGGGGCTAAGACCCAGTACTTC.

The chain recombines TRBV19 with TRBJ2-6; possible D gene TRBD2, 6 bases. The V gene's germline CDR1 is LNHDA and CDR2 SQIVND (reference sequence). V lost 7 bases and J lost 0, with 16 bases in between. This CDR3 is 17 amino acids long. CDR3 DNA: TGTGCCAGTACCGCCGTACAGCGGGTCTCTGGGGCCAACGTCCTGACTTTC. Its translation is CASTAVQRVSGANVLTF.